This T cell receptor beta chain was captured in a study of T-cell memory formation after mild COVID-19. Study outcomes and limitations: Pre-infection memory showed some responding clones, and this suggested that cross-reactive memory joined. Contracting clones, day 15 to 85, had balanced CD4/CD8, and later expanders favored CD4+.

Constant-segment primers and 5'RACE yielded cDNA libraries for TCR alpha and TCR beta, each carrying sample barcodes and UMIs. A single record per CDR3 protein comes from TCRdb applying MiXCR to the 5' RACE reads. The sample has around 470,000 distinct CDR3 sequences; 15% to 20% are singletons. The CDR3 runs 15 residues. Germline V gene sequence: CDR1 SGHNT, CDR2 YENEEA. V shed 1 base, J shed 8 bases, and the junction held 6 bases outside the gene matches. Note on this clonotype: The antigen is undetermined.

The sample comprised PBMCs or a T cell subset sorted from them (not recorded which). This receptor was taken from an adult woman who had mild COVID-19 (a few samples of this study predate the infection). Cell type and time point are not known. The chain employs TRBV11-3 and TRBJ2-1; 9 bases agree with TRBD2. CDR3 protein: CASSLAGTSSYEQFF. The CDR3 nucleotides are TGTGCCAGCAGCTTAGCTGGGACTAGCTCGTATGAGCAGTTCTTC.